This is a list of T cell receptor beta chains from one sample in a study of T cell changes during pregnancy in multiple sclerosis. Only in-frame clones appear in the TCRdb table, and some are missing; sequencing was by immunoSEQ multiplex PCR. The table shows 40,000 or so clones, with almost 95% occurring only once. Sequenced here: CD8+ T cells from peripheral blood mononuclear cells, sampled in the third trimester of pregnancy. The receptors derive from a female donor with multiple sclerosis, enrolled in a pregnancy study. Each CDR3 is given with its conserved first and last residue. A D gene is named only where the DNA matches it firmly. Clone size appears in some rows only: once, few, many, or a class for an expanded clone.

j_gene,abundance,d_gene,v_gene,CDR3nt,CDR3aa
TRBJ2-7,.,TRBD2,TRBV5-1,TGCGCCAGCAGCTTGGGAGTGGCAGGGAGGGTCAATTCCTACGAGCAGTACTTC,CASSLGVAGRVNSYEQYF
TRBJ2-1,.,.,TRBV28,TGTGCCAGCAGTCCCCTCAATGAGCAGTTCTTC,CASSPLNEQFF
TRBJ1-2,.,TRBD1,TRBV6-1,TGTGCCAGCAGTCAACCGGGACAGCTGAAGGGCTACACCTTC,CASSQPGQLKGYTF
TRBJ2-2,.,.,TRBV4-2,TGTGCCAGCAGCCAAGAGAGCCGCGCCGGGGAGCTGTTTTTT,CASSQESRAGELFF
TRBJ2-7,.,.,TRBV15,TGTGCCACCAGCGAGAGAATAGGGGAAAAATACTTC,CATSERIGEKYF
TRBJ1-1,.,.,TRBV29-1,TGCAGCGTCCCGGGACAGAACACTGAAGCTTTCTTT,CSVPGQNTEAFF
TRBJ2-7,.,TRBD1,TRBV19,TGTGCCAGTAGTACGGGACAGGGGGGCCACTACGAGCAGTACTTC,CASSTGQGGHYEQYF
TRBJ2-7,.,.,TRBV6-1,TGTGCCAGCAGTGAACAGGTGGGAGGGGGGTCCTACGAGCAGTACTTC,CASSEQVGGGSYEQYF
TRBJ2-3,.,.,TRBV13,TGTGCCAGCAGCTCTTGGGATGCGGACTTAGATACGCAGTATTTT,CASSSWDADLDTQYF
TRBJ1-3,once,TRBD1,TRBV28,TGTGCCAGCAGACCTCCGGGACAGACTGGAAACACCATATATTTT,CASRPPGQTGNTIYF
TRBJ2-7,.,TRBD1,TRBV5-1,TGCGCCAGCAGCTTGGGAGGGGGCGATCGGTACGAGCAGTACTTC,CASSLGGGDRYEQYF
TRBJ2-3,.,.,TRBV7-9,TGTGCCAGCTTTACGCCAGGGCGCACAGATACGCAGTATTTT,CASFTPGRTDTQYF
TRBJ2-7,.,.,TRBV5-1,TGCGCCAGCCGGTATCGCGGAACCTACGAGCAGTACTTC,CASRYRGTYEQYF
TRBJ2-3,.,.,TRBV19,TGTGCCAGTAGTAGGGCAGGCAGCACAGATACGCAGTATTTT,CASSRAGSTDTQYF
TRBJ2-1,.,.,TRBV19,TGTGCCAGTAGTCCTAGCGTGAATGAGCAGTTCTTC,CASSPSVNEQFF
TRBJ2-7,.,TRBD1,TRBV11-2,TGTGCCAGCAGCCCCGGGATGGGGACAGGGGTCGAGCAGTACTTC,CASSPGMGTGVEQYF
TRBJ2-5,once,TRBD2,TRBV18,TGTGCCAGCTCACCAATCGGGGGGTTACAAGAGACCCAGTACTTC,CASSPIGGLQETQYF
TRBJ1-5,.,.,TRBV28,TGTGCCAGCAGTTTCTACCCGACAGACGTACATCAGCCCCAGCATTTT,CASSFYPTDVHQPQHF
TRBJ2-7,.,TRBD2,TRBV27,TGTGCCAGCAGTTGGGGGGCTAGCGGGTACTACGAGCAGTACTTC,CASSWGASGYYEQYF
TRBJ1-4,once,TRBD1,TRBV5-6,TGTGCCAGCAGCTTGGCTGGCAGGGGGCACGAAAAACTGTTTTTT,CASSLAGRGHEKLFF
TRBJ2-7,.,.,TRBV11-2,TGTGCCAGCAGCTTAAGTCGGTCGAGGAACGTCGAGCAGTACTTC,CASSLSRSRNVEQYF
TRBJ2-1,.,TRBD1,TRBV7-3,TGTGCCAGCAGCTTAATTGGACAGGGGGCAAATGAGCAGTTCTTC,CASSLIGQGANEQFF
TRBJ1-5,.,.,TRBV29-1,TGCAGCGTTGAACTAAGCAATCAGCCCCAGCATTTT,CSVELSNQPQHF
TRBJ2-7,.,.,TRBV19,TGTGCCAGTAGCGCAGGGCCCCTTTACGAGCAGTACTTC,CASSAGPLYEQYF
TRBJ1-2,.,TRBD1,TRBV7-6,TGTGCCAGCAGCGAGGGACAGAACTATGGCTACACCTTC,CASSEGQNYGYTF
TRBJ2-5,.,TRBD1,TRBV27,TGTGCCAGCAGTTGGGACAGGGGAGAAGAGACCCAGTACTTC,CASSWDRGEETQYF
TRBJ2-7,.,.,TRBV27,TGTGCCAGCAGCCCGACAGGACTTAACTACGAGCAGTACTTC,CASSPTGLNYEQYF
TRBJ2-7,.,.,TRBV7-8,TGTGCCAGCAGCCTAGAAGGGTTGGCGGGTTTGGTCGAGCAGTACTTC,CASSLEGLAGLVEQYF
TRBJ2-7,.,.,TRBV13,TGTGCCAGCAGCTTGAGGGGGACGGTTAACTACGAGCAGTACTTC,CASSLRGTVNYEQYF
TRBJ1-2,.,TRBD1,TRBV29-1,TGCAGCGTTGAAGCCTACAGGGGTAGTGGCTACACCTTC,CSVEAYRGSGYTF
TRBJ2-5,.,TRBD2,TRBV7-3,TGTGCCAGCAGCCCCGGAGTAGCGGGGGAGACCGGGGAGACCCAGTACTTC,CASSPGVAGETGETQYF
TRBJ2-3,.,TRBD2,TRBV9,TGTGCCAGCGGGGGGACGCGGGAGAAAGATACGCAGTATTTT,CASGGTREKDTQYF
TRBJ2-7,.,.,TRBV6-5,TGTGCCAGCAGTTACGGGCAGGGTGGGTCCTACGAGCAGTACTTC,CASSYGQGGSYEQYF
TRBJ2-3,once,TRBD2,TRBV9,TGTGCCAGCAGCTCCCCCTTCGGGGCGGGAGGGCCTACTAGCACAGATACGCAGTATTTT,CASSSPFGAGGPTSTDTQYF
TRBJ2-5,once,.,TRBV6-5,TGTGCCAGCAGTATTCAGAGGTGGCAAGAGACCCAGTACTTC,CASSIQRWQETQYF
TRBJ2-1,.,.,TRBV4-3,TGCGCCAGCAGCCAAGATACCACAGCGGCCTCCTACAATGAGCAGTTCTTC,CASSQDTTAASYNEQFF